The TCR beta chain under discussion was sequenced for a study of T cell changes during pregnancy in multiple sclerosis. Sequenced by immunoSEQ multiplex PCR; TCRdb stores in-frame clones only, minus some. Among roughly 40,000 clones listed, 90% to 95% were seen once. V dropped 0 bases and J dropped 7 bases, with 18 bases sitting between them. The CDR3 has 16 amino acids. The germline gives CDR1 LGHNA, CDR2 YSLEER. The chain is built from TRBV4-3 and TRBJ1-2; no firm D call. The receptor was isolated from a female donor with multiple sclerosis, enrolled in a pregnancy study. Material: CD4+ T cells from peripheral blood mononuclear cells, obtained before pregnancy. The DNA of the CDR3 is TGCGCCAGCAGCCAAGATTTGGGGATTCGGGGAGGTGGCTACACCTTC. It translates to CASSQDLGIRGGGYTF.